The 20 T cell receptor beta chains given below trace back to one sample, sequenced in a study of blood T cell repertoires in COVID-19 (TCRdb year 2020). The library relied on the immunoSEQ multiplex PCR assay. The table was pulled from immuneACCESS by TCRdb, which kept in-frame rearrangements only. Such tables lose some clones; where checked, under half of the loss comes from unresolved V genes, and the rest has no known cause. The sample table lists fewer than 110,000 clones, roughly nine tenths of them with a count of one. The ten largest clones capture 15% to 20% of the sample. Sequenced input: peripheral blood. These receptors were collected from a man over 45 with acute or convalescent COVID-19.

The genes are TRBV7-9 and TRBJ1-6, with 9 bases matching TRBD1. After removal of 0 bases from V and 10 bases from J, the junction contained 4 bases not matched to a gene. CDR3 length: 15 residues. CDR1 is SEHNR and CDR2 is FQNEAQ in the germline V gene (reference sequence). CDR3 protein: CASSLAGTGQSPLHF. CDR3 coding DNA: TGTGCCAGCAGCTTAGCCGGGACAGGGCAATCACCCCTCCACTTT.

This clone was seen a few times. The chain couples TRBV3-1 (or the pseudogene TRBV3-2) to TRBJ1-5; D is undetermined. Between the trimmed V and J ends, which lost 1 base and 2 bases, there was a span of 12 bases. The CDR3 contains 16 residues. CDR1 LGHDT and CDR2 YNNKEL come from the germline V gene (reference sequence). The CDR3, as DNA: TGTGCCAGCAGCCAAGGGCAGGTCCAGGGCAATCAGCCCCAGCATTTT. This translates into CASSQGQVQGNQPQHF.

The V gene is TRBV5-1, the J gene TRBJ2-1; a weak D match, TRBD1 (7 bases). The germline CDR1 and CDR2 sequences are SGHRS and YFSETQ. The CDR3 has 14 residues. Between the trimmed V and J ends, which lost 1 base and 6 bases, there was a span of 11 bases. CDR3 sequence reads: CASSLMQGGNEQFF. Written as DNA, the CDR3 is TGCGCCAGCAGCTTGATGCAGGGGGGCAATGAGCAGTTCTTC.

This clone was seen only a few times. The rearrangement joins TRBV20-1 to TRBJ2-1; D ambiguous. CDR3 length equals 11 residues. Germline V lookup: CDR1 DFQATT, CDR2 SNEGSKA (reference sequence). V was cut by 6 bases and J by 15 bases, with 18 bases left in between. Written as DNA, the CDR3 is TGCAGTGCCGAGTATCAAGCAGCAGGGTTCTTC. Translation: CSAEYQAAGFF.

This sequence joins TRBV25-1 and TRBJ2-5; weak D call: TRBD2 (5 bases). The CDR3 covers 12 residues. The ends were cut back, 2 bases at V and 5 bases at J, with 6 bases in the middle. Germline CDR1 is MGHDK and CDR2 is SYGVNS. The chain's CDR3 is CASSETRETQYF. CDR3 coding DNA: TGTGCCAGCAGTGAAACTAGGGAGACCCAGTACTTC.

The chain has TRBV6-2 or TRBV6-3 and TRBJ2-7; D perhaps matches TRBD2 (7 bases). CDR3 length equals 15 residues. Germline CDR1 and CDR2: MNHEY and SVGEGT. V gave up 5 bases and J gave up 3 bases, with 17 bases separating them. Written as DNA, the CDR3 is TGTGCCAGCAGTCTCCTCTCCGGGGGGCTCTACGAGCAGTACTTC. This gives the protein CASSLLSGGLYEQYF.

The chain has TRBV18 and TRBJ2-7; D is perhaps TRBD2 (7 bases). This CDR3 has 14 amino acids. V was trimmed by 2 bases and J by 7 bases, leaving 15 bases between them. Germline assignment: CDR1 KGHSH and CDR2 LQKENI. The CDR3 reads CASSPKGGVGEQYF. Here the CDR3 DNA reads TGTGCCAGCTCACCAAAAGGGGGGGTCGGGGAGCAGTACTTC. Supplemented by reference TRBV18 and TRBJ2-7, the full variable domain reads NAGVMQNPRHLVRRRGQEARLRCSPMKGHSHVYWYRQLPEEGLKFMVYLQKENIIDESGMPKERFSAEFPKEGPSILRIQQVVRGDSAAYFCASSPKGGVGEQYFGPGTRLTVT.

The rearrangement links TRBV27 to TRBJ2-1; 7 bases map to TRBD2. The CDR3 runs 15 residues. V lost 5 bases and J lost 4; bases outside the gene matches: 8. CDR1 and CDR2 from the germline V gene are MNHEY and SMNVEV (reference sequence). The DNA of the CDR3 is TGTGCCAGCAGTCCCCCAAAGCGGGGTTACAATGAGCAGTTCTTC. Its translation is CASSPPKRGYNEQFF.

V gene TRBV7-7 combines with J gene TRBJ2-7; D is possibly TRBD1 (6 bases). Germline CDR1 SSHAT, CDR2 FNYEAQ (reference sequence). V gave up 1 base and J gave up 2 bases, with 12 bases separating them. This CDR3 is 15 amino acids long. CDR3 bases: TGTGCCAGCAGCTTAGGGTCAGGGGCTGCCTACGAGCAGTACTTC. Residues: CASSLGSGAAYEQYF. Together with reference TRBV7-7 and TRBJ2-7, the CDR3 gives the full variable domain: GAGVSQSPRYKVTKRGQDVTLRCDPISSHATLYWYQQALGQGPEFLTYFNYEAQPDKSGLPSDRFSAERPEGSISTLTIQRTEQRDSAMYRCASSLGSGAAYEQYFGPGTRLTVT.

This chain joins TRBV28 and TRBJ2-7; TRBD1 might be the D (6 bases). The CDR3 extends over 13 amino acids. Germline lookup yields CDR1 MDHEN and CDR2 SYDVKM. V was clipped by 8 bases and J by 6 bases, with 17 bases between them. DNA of the CDR3: TGTGCCAGCCAGGACAGTAGGACGTTCGAGCAGTACTTC. It codes for CASQDSRTFEQYF.

The chain uses TRBV19 and TRBJ1-2, with 9 bases aligning to TRBD1. The CDR3 is 15 residues long. Germline CDR1 is LNHDA and CDR2 is SQIVND (reference sequence). The J segment lost 4 bases and the V segment lost 4 bases, leaving 7 bases of the junction unmatched. The CDR3 DNA reads TGTGCCAGTAGTAATCAACAGGGGGCGAGCTATGGCTACACCTTC. Translating gives CASSNQQGASYGYTF. The variable domain in full, completed from reference TRBV19 and TRBJ1-2, reads DGGITQSPKYLFRKEGQNVTLSCEQNLNHDAMYWYRQDPGQGLRLIYYSQIVNDFQKGDIAEGYSVSREKKESFPLTVTSAQKNPTAFYLCASSNQQGASYGYTFGSGTRLTVV.

V and J are TRBV3-1 (or the pseudogene TRBV3-2) and TRBJ2-3, with unresolved D. The germline CDR1 and CDR2 sequences are LGHDT and YNNKEL (reference sequence). Between the trimmed V and J ends, which lost 0 bases and 9 bases, there was a span of 7 bases. The CDR3 length is 12 residues. The CDR3 region is CASSQDDRTQYF. The CDR3 DNA is TGTGCCAGCAGCCAAGATGATCGGACGCAGTATTTT.

The gene calls are TRBV11-1 and TRBJ2-7, with 7 bases identical to TRBD1. Per germline, CDR1 SGHAT and CDR2 FQDESV (reference sequence). The CDR3 loop spans 14 amino acids. Trimming removed 5 bases from V and 1 base from J; junction bases left unmatched: 5. The CDR3 region has the DNA TGTGCCAGCAGCAGGACAGGACCTTCCTACGAGCAGTACTTC. Residues: CASSRTGPSYEQYF.

The rearrangement uses TRBV7-2 and TRBJ1-2, with 8 bases identical to TRBD1. Germline V CDR1 and CDR2: SGHTA, FQGNSA. J was trimmed by 4 bases and V by 6 bases; bases with no gene match: 13. The CDR3 sequence is 16 residues long. The CDR3 DNA follows: TGTGCCAGCAGACCCGGCGCGGGACAGGCGAGCTATGGCTACACCTTC. Translated: CASRPGAGQASYGYTF.

The chain combines TRBV27 with TRBJ1-1; the match to TRBD1 covers 8 bases. CDR3 length: 15 residues. The V gene's germline CDR1 is MNHEY and CDR2 SMNVEV (reference sequence). J gave up 1 base and V 5 bases, and 6 bases lay outside the gene matches. This CDR3 is CASSPWTGQNTEAFF. The CDR3, as DNA: TGTGCCAGCAGTCCGTGGACAGGGCAGAACACTGAAGCTTTCTTT.

The gene calls are TRBV4-3 and TRBJ2-1; 9 bases are shared with TRBD2. CDR3 length: 16 residues. In germline, CDR1 is LGHNA, CDR2 YSLEER. V shed 0 bases, J shed 4 bases, and the junction held 4 bases outside the gene matches. The CDR3 is CASSQDTLAGYNEQFF. CDR3 nucleotide sequence: TGCGCCAGCAGCCAAGATACCCTAGCGGGATACAATGAGCAGTTCTTC.

This chain joins TRBV6-5 and TRBJ2-7; 7 positions match TRBD1. The CDR3 loop spans 13 amino acids. Germline CDR1 reads MNHEY; CDR2 reads SVGAGI. V shed 6 bases and J 2 bases; nucleotides not matched to a gene: 4. The chain's CDR3 is CASSKGQTYEQYF. The CDR3, as DNA: TGTGCCAGCAGCAAGGGACAGACCTACGAGCAGTACTTC.

This chain uses TRBV6-5 with TRBJ1-5, with D tentatively TRBD1 (6 bases). Germline V gene lookup returns CDR1 MNHEY and CDR2 SVGAGI. The germline V and J ends were trimmed by 6 bases and 1 base, with 7 bases remaining between them. The CDR3 is 13 residues long. The CDR3 nucleotides read TGTGCCAGCAGACAGGGAAGCAATCAGCCCCAGCATTTT. Its protein is CASRQGSNQPQHF.

The V and J genes are TRBV7-6 and TRBJ2-3; 8 nucleotides align to TRBD2. The CDR3 contains 15 residues. J was trimmed by 8 bases and V by 6 bases; bases with no gene match: 13. Looked up from germline, CDR1 is SGHVS and CDR2 is FNYEAQ. The CDR3 DNA sequence: TGTGCCAGCAGTTACGCCGGGGGGGCCGAAACTACGCAGTATTTT. It is translated as CASSYAGGAETTQYF.

This chain connects TRBV4-1 to TRBJ2-3; D remains ambiguous. Trimming pared 1 base from V and 6 bases from J, leaving 11 bases between. CDR1 MGHRA and CDR2 YSYEKL come from the germline V gene. The CDR3 is 14 residues long. The CDR3 loop reads CASSQGLGYDTQYF. CDR3 sequence (DNA): TGCGCCAGCAGCCAAGGTCTCGGGTATGATACGCAGTATTTT.